A single sample gave rise to the 13 T cell receptor beta chains below, sequenced in a study of regulatory T cells in long-lasting Graves disease. To make TCR beta libraries, researchers used iRepertoire HTBI primers and Arm-PCR of CDR3 regions. TCRdb redid the calling of the multiplex PCR reads with MiXCR, one entry per CDR3 protein. The sample contains over 500,000 distinct CDR3 sequences, 16% of which appear only once. As for time point: newly diagnosed GD, antithyroid drugs for less than 3 months. RNA from PBMCs was the source of the TCR library. The same sample was also studied in work on T cells in Graves' hyperthyroidism and ophthalmopathy.

This specimen was peripheral blood mononuclear cells (PBMCs), taken at new diagnosis, from a patient treated with antithyroid drugs. Every receptor here comes from a woman under 40 with Graves disease.

The V call is TRBV6-5, the J call TRBJ2-2; D might be TRBD2 (5 bases). Trimming removed 2 bases from V and 5 bases from J, with 15 bases in between. Germline CDR1 MNHEY, CDR2 SVGAGI. The CDR3 consists of 16 residues. CDR3 DNA: TGTGCCAGCAGTTACGGTATAGGAGGATCAACCGGGGAGCTGTTTTTT. Translating it yields CASSYGIGGSTGELFF.

This clonotype was picked up many times. The V and J genes are TRBV29-1 and TRBJ2-1; TRBD1 matches 7 bases. Germline V gene lookup returns CDR1 SQVTM and CDR2 ANQGSEA. The V and J ends lost 5 bases and 8 bases, in that order; junction bases with no gene match: 9. This CDR3 is 13 amino acids long. The CDR3 sequence is CSVSDRLGDEQFF. CDR3 bases: TGCAGCGTTTCGGACAGGCTTGGCGATGAGCAGTTCTTC.

V usage is TRBV11-2 and J usage is TRBJ1-1, with D possibly matching TRBD1 (6 bases). From germline, CDR1 is SGHAT and CDR2 FQNNGV. Trimming took 5 bases from V and 2 from J, leaving 15 bases between them. The CDR3 sequence is 15 residues long. The CDR3 spells CASSLSTGINTEAFF. Here the CDR3 DNA reads TGTGCCAGCAGCCTATCAACAGGGATTAACACTGAAGCTTTCTTT.

This clonotype has a count of ten or more. This rearrangement joins TRBV6-5 to TRBJ1-1, with TRBD1 as a possible D gene (5 bases). V was pared by 4 bases and J by 3 bases, with 12 bases between. CDR3 length: 14 residues. Germline assignment: CDR1 MNHEY and CDR2 SVGAGI. The CDR3 is CASSSGGGDTEAFF. The CDR3 DNA sequence: TGTGCCAGCAGTTCCGGGGGAGGGGACACTGAAGCTTTCTTT.

This clonotype came up many times. The chain couples TRBV24-1 to TRBJ1-4; D is undetermined. The CDR3 is 18 residues long. The germline gives CDR1 KGHDR, CDR2 SFDVKD. Trimming removed 4 bases from V and 7 bases from J, with 24 bases in between. The CDR3 sequence is CATSEAMGSPSAGEKLFF. CDR3 in DNA: TGTGCCACCAGTGAAGCAATGGGATCTCCCTCGGCGGGTGAAAAACTGTTTTTT.

This clonotype showed up just a few times. In DNA form, the CDR3 reads TGTGCCAGCAGCTTAGCGGGAAGCGGGAACATTCAGTACTTC. It specifies CASSLAGSGNIQYF. This chain joins TRBV3-1 and TRBJ2-4, with TRBD2 matching 8 bases. Germline CDR1 is LGHDT and CDR2 is YNNKEL (reference sequence). V shed 5 bases and J 7 bases; nucleotides not matched to a gene: 7. The CDR3 is made up of 14 amino acids.

In this sample, this clonotype turned up a few times. J is TRBJ1-1 and V is TRBV19; 7 bases are a match to TRBD1. Germline lookup yields CDR1 LNHDA and CDR2 SQIVND (reference sequence). With 1 base clipped from V and 0 bases from J, the junction kept 5 bases outside the gene matches. The CDR3 has 16 residues. The DNA for the CDR3 is TGTGCCAGTAGTATAGGTGACAGGGCGGTGAACACTGAAGCTTTCTTT. It yields the protein CASSIGDRAVNTEAFF.

This clonotype was recorded at least ten times. The chain joins TRBV7-9 to TRBJ2-5; 8 positions match TRBD2. V dropped 4 bases and J dropped 5; count of bases not matched to a gene: 18. From germline, CDR1 is SEHNR and CDR2 FQNEAQ (reference sequence). CDR3 length equals 18 residues. In DNA form, the CDR3 reads TGTGCCAGCAGCTCCCCCGGGAGGGAGGGAGGTCTGGGGGAGACCCAGTACTTC. Encoded protein: CASSSPGREGGLGETQYF.

This chain links TRBV19 with TRBJ2-7; possible D gene TRBD2, 5 bases. CDR1 and CDR2 from the germline V gene are LNHDA and SQIVND (reference sequence). The germline V and J ends were trimmed by 6 bases and 0 bases, with 15 bases remaining between them. The CDR3 consists of 15 residues. The chain's CDR3 is CASREGPLSSYEQYF. In nucleotides, the CDR3 is TGTGCCAGTAGAGAGGGCCCGTTGAGCTCCTACGAGCAGTACTTC.

Note on this clonotype: A much larger clone lies a single base off, so this may be a read error. The V call is TRBV12-3 or TRBV12-4, the J call TRBJ1-5; D gene uncertain. The CDR3 is 16 residues long. V shed 2 bases and J shed 3 bases, with 14 bases lying between them. The chain's CDR3 is CASSLMSGANNQPQHF. The CDR3, as DNA: TGTGCCAGCAGTTTAATGTCAGGCGCGAACAATCAGCCCCAGCATTTT.

This clonotype was picked up a small number of times. This chain uses TRBV5-1 with TRBJ2-2; TRBD1 might be the D (6 bases). The CDR3 length is 15 residues. CDR1 is SGHRS and CDR2 is YFSETQ in the germline V gene. V lost 0 bases and J lost 4, with 10 bases in between. CDR3: CASSLEGVGTGELFF. The CDR3 region has the DNA TGCGCCAGCAGCTTGGAGGGGGTCGGCACCGGGGAGCTGTTTTTT.

For this clonotype: A read error is possible here, since a much larger clone lies one base away. The genes are TRBV3-1 and TRBJ2-7; 7 bases are a match to TRBD2. This CDR3 spans 14 amino acids. CDR1 is LGHDT and CDR2 is YNNKEL in the germline V gene (reference sequence). The CDR3 coding sequence is TGTGCCGGCAGCCAAGCCGGGACTAACTACGAGCAGTACTTC. This gives the protein CAGSQAGTNYEQYF.

At least ten counts were recorded for this clonotype. V gene TRBV7-2 combines with J gene TRBJ2-7; D is unclear. Germline V gives CDR1 SGHTA, CDR2 FQGNSA. The CDR3 totals 13 residues. Trimming removed 6 bases from V and 5 bases from J, with 14 bases in between. The chain's CDR3 is CASRGPSRNEQYF. The CDR3 DNA reads as TGTGCCAGCAGGGGTCCCTCCCGGAACGAGCAGTACTTC.